The 28 T cell receptor beta chains given below trace back to one sample, sequenced in a study of beta chain features in type 1 diabetes. All of the isolated RNA was reverse transcribed, so expressed TCRB transcripts were sequenced. The protocol was immunoSEQ multiplex PCR, while the TCRdb copy is restricted to in-frame clones and leaves out a portion. This table holds under 300,000 clones, about 15% found once. Study-level findings and limits: TCRB CDR3 length was moderately but significantly reduced in all four CD4+ subsets of Type 1 diabetes patients.

For these receptors, no antigen is known. Sequencing used naive CD4+ T cells from blood. Receptor source: a man aged 25-45 years with type 1 diabetes.

This clone was seen only a few times. The J gene is TRBJ1-6, the V gene TRBV6-5; 7 nucleotides line up with TRBD1. J gave up 9 bases and V 0 bases, and 5 bases lay outside the gene matches. This CDR3 is 15 amino acids long. Germline V gene data show CDR1 as MNHEY and CDR2 as SVGAGI. The CDR3 bases are TGTGCCAGCAGTTACTCGACAGGGAAGGGTTCACCCCTCCACTTT. Amino acid sequence: CASSYSTGKGSPLHF.

This clone was observed a handful of times. This chain uses TRBV7-9 with TRBJ1-2; TRBD1 is a possible D gene (6 bases). V was shortened by 6 bases and J by 6 bases, with 20 bases between the two germline ends. This CDR3 has 15 residues. Germline lookup yields CDR1 SEHNR and CDR2 FQNEAQ (reference sequence). CDR3 sequence: CASSLPRTGYNGYTF. In DNA form, the CDR3 reads TGTGCCAGCAGTCTTCCCCGAACAGGGTATAATGGCTACACCTTC.

This chain connects TRBV29-1 to TRBJ1-2; D not certain. The CDR3 sequence is 12 residues long. V lost 3 bases and J lost 8, with 13 bases in between. From germline, CDR1 is SQVTM and CDR2 ANQGSEA. The CDR3 bases are TGCAGCGTTGACCCCAGGATCGGAGGCTACACCTTC. It specifies CSVDPRIGGYTF. Supplemented by reference TRBV29-1 and TRBJ1-2, the full variable domain reads SAVISQKPSRDICQRGTSLTIQCQVDSQVTMMFWYRQQPGQSLTLIATANQGSEATYESGFVIDKFPISRPNLTFSTLTVSNMSPEDSSIYLCSVDPRIGGYTFGSGTRLTVV.

This chain connects TRBV5-1 to TRBJ2-7, with TRBD1 matching over 7 bases. The CDR3 totals 11 residues. V was pared by 4 bases and J by 9 bases, with 4 bases of the junction left unmatched. Germline loops: CDR1 SGHRS, CDR2 YFSETQ. The CDR3 DNA is TGCGCCAGCAGCCTACAGGGGACGCAGTACTTC. Its translation is CASSLQGTQYF.

This clone occurred a few times. The chain has TRBV28 and TRBJ2-7; TRBD1 agrees at 8 bases. The V and J ends lost 6 bases and 2 bases, in that order; junction bases with no gene match: 6. CDR1 MDHEN and CDR2 SYDVKM come from the germline V gene. The CDR3 has 14 amino acids. CDR3 bases: TGTGCCAGCAGCTCAGGGGGACAGGCCTACGAGCAGTACTTC. Translating it yields CASSSGGQAYEQYF.

The chain employs TRBV15 and TRBJ2-1; 9 bases are shared with TRBD2. Looked up from germline, CDR1 is LNHNV and CDR2 is YYDKDF (reference sequence). J lost 9 bases, V lost 1 base, and 16 bases had no gene match. This CDR3 contains 18 residues. The CDR3: CATSRALAASGELSEQFF. CDR3 bases: TGTGCCACCAGCAGAGCTTTAGCGGCTAGCGGGGAATTAAGTGAGCAGTTCTTC. The full variable domain, in which reference TRBV15 and TRBJ2-1 provide the parts outside the CDR3, is DAMVIQNPRYQVTQFGKPVTLSCSQTLNHNVMYWYQQKSSQAPKLLFHYYDKDFNNEADTPDNFQSRRPNTSFCFLDIRSPGLGDTAMYLCATSRALAASGELSEQFFGPGTRLTVL.

This clone turned up a few times. CDR3 sequence (DNA): TGTGCCAGCAGTTACGACGCGGGCTCCTACAATGAGCAGTTCTTC. Translating it yields CASSYDAGSYNEQFF. The V gene is TRBV6-6, the J gene TRBJ2-1; a possible D gene is TRBD2 (5 bases). The CDR3 covers 15 residues. Trimming left V 2 bases short and J 0 bases short, with 8 bases between. CDR1 is MNHNY, CDR2 SVGAGI, per germline (reference sequence).

The rearrangement uses TRBV5-1 and TRBJ2-7; D is possibly TRBD1 (6 bases). This CDR3 is 15 amino acids long. CDR1 is SGHRS, CDR2 YFSETQ, per germline. Trimming left V 0 bases short and J 3 bases short, with 13 bases between. The CDR3 bases are TGCGCCAGCAGCTTGGCCGCGGACAGCCTCTACGAGCAGTACTTC. The encoded protein is CASSLAADSLYEQYF.

This clone turned up a few times. The chain combines TRBV7-9 with TRBJ2-7, with D possibly matching TRBD1 (5 bases). The CDR3 spans 15 residues. V dropped 0 bases and J dropped 5 bases, with 14 bases sitting between them. Germline V gene lookup returns CDR1 SEHNR and CDR2 FQNEAQ (reference sequence). CDR3 sequence reads: CASSLARAPRDEQYF. The CDR3 DNA reads TGTGCCAGCAGCTTAGCTAGGGCCCCCAGGGACGAGCAGTACTTC. Variable domain in full (rest from reference TRBV7-9 and TRBJ2-7): DTGVSQNPRHKITKRGQNVTFRCDPISEHNRLYWYRQTLGQGPEFLTYFQNEAQLEKSRLLSDRFSAERPKGSFSTLEIQRTEQGDSAMYLCASSLARAPRDEQYFGPGTRLTVT.

V gene TRBV30 combines with J gene TRBJ1-6; the D gene is possibly TRBD1 (6 bases). CDR1 GTSNPN and CDR2 SVGIG come from the germline V gene (reference sequence). The CDR3 sequence is 12 residues long. Deletions cut 8 bases from V and 5 bases from J, with 10 bases between. CDR3 sequence (DNA): TGTGCCGGGACACTTAATAATTCACCCCTCCACTTT. It encodes CAGTLNNSPLHF.

This clone came up a few times. The J gene is TRBJ2-7, the V gene TRBV10-3, with TRBD1 matching over 9 bases. J lost 4 bases, V lost 6 bases, and 7 bases had no gene match. Germline CDR1 is ENHRY and CDR2 is SYGVKD. The CDR3 covers 14 residues. The DNA for the CDR3 is TGTGCCATCAGCTCGGGACAGGGTGCTTACGAGCAGTACTTC. Translating gives CAISSGQGAYEQYF.

Only a few counts were recorded for this clone. CDR3 amino acids: CASSLGLAGLTGELFF. Written as DNA, the CDR3 is TGCGCCAGCAGCTTGGGACTAGCGGGACTCACCGGGGAGCTGTTTTTT. The chain is built from TRBV5-1 and TRBJ2-2; TRBD2 matches at 11 bases. After removal of 0 bases from V and 4 bases from J, the junction contained 2 bases not matched to a gene. Germline lookup yields CDR1 SGHRS and CDR2 YFSETQ. This CDR3 is 16 amino acids long.

This clone was picked up a small number of times. V gene TRBV2 combines with J gene TRBJ2-3, with 10 bases aligning to TRBD2. After removal of 2 bases from V and 6 bases from J, the junction contained 5 bases not matched to a gene. The CDR3 is 15 amino acids. Germline-derived CDR1 and CDR2 are SNHLY and FYNNEI. CDR3 protein: CASSEQSGGADTQYF. The CDR3 DNA is TGTGCCAGCAGTGAACAAAGCGGGGGGGCCGATACGCAGTATTTT.

The V and J genes are TRBV7-9 and TRBJ1-5; D is unresolved. The V gene's germline CDR1 is SEHNR and CDR2 FQNEAQ (reference sequence). V was trimmed by 1 base and J by 3 bases, leaving 19 bases between them. This CDR3 spans 18 amino acids. The CDR3 spells CASSLEGRGSRVNQPQHF. DNA of the CDR3: TGTGCCAGCAGCTTAGAAGGGCGCGGGAGCCGGGTCAATCAGCCCCAGCATTTT.

The chain carries TRBV5-6 and TRBJ1-5; TRBD1 is a possible D gene (5 bases). The CDR3 is 14 residues long. CDR1 is SGHDT, CDR2 YYEEEE, per germline. The germline V and J ends were trimmed by 0 bases and 9 bases, with 13 bases remaining between them. Written as DNA, the CDR3 is TGTGCCAGCAGCTTGGCCGGGGGGGAGAGGCCCCAGCATTTT. This codes for CASSLAGGERPQHF.

The chain employs TRBV29-1 and TRBJ2-1; perhaps TRBD2 as D (6 bases). CDR1 and CDR2 from the germline V gene are SQVTM and ANQGSEA. Trimming cost V 2 bases and J 7 bases, with 15 bases left between them. The CDR3 is 14 amino acids. The CDR3 region is CSVESLAPWNEQFF. Written as DNA, the CDR3 is TGCAGCGTTGAATCCCTAGCGCCTTGGAATGAGCAGTTCTTC.

The chain uses TRBV4-1 and TRBJ1-5, with a tentative D call TRBD1 (6 bases). V dropped 5 bases and J dropped 4 bases, with 18 bases sitting between them. From germline, CDR1 is MGHRA and CDR2 YSYEKL. This CDR3 has 16 amino acids. In DNA, the CDR3 is TGCGCCAGCAGCGAAGGGAGTCGGGGGGCTAATCAGCCCCAGCATTTT. It specifies CASSEGSRGANQPQHF.

The V gene is TRBV7-9, the J gene TRBJ2-3; 15 nucleotides line up with TRBD2. The CDR3 spans 15 residues. With V trimmed by 5 bases and J by 5 bases, 2 bases remained unmatched. Germline V CDR1 and CDR2: SEHNR, FQNEAQ (reference sequence). For the CDR3, the DNA is TGTGCCAGCAGCCCGGGACTAGCGGGGGGAGATACGCAGTATTTT. This encodes CASSPGLAGGDTQYF.

V gene TRBV6-1 combines with J gene TRBJ1-1; 10 bases agree with TRBD1. The V gene's germline CDR1 is MNHNS and CDR2 SASEGT. The CDR3 is 15 amino acids. Trimming removed 4 bases from V and 4 bases from J; junction bases left unmatched: 6. The CDR3 sequence: CASSVDRGRVTEAFF. In DNA, the CDR3 is TGTGCCAGCAGTGTGGACAGGGGGAGGGTCACTGAAGCTTTCTTT.

This clone was seen a handful of times. The gene calls are TRBV7-9 and TRBJ1-1; D is unresolved. Germline CDR1 reads SEHNR; CDR2 reads FQNEAQ (reference sequence). The CDR3 runs to 13 residues. The V end was cut by 1 base, the J end by 3 bases, with 6 bases between. The CDR3 sequence: CASSLGLDTEAFF. The CDR3 DNA follows: TGTGCCAGCAGCTTAGGGCTCGACACTGAAGCTTTCTTT.

The chain employs TRBV19 and TRBJ2-7; 7 nucleotides agree with TRBD1. The CDR3 totals 13 residues. Per the germline V gene, CDR1 is LNHDA and CDR2 is SQIVND (reference sequence). The junction had 2 bases not matched to a gene; V was cut back by 5 bases and J by 1 base. The CDR3 DNA sequence: TGTGCCAGTAGTGACAGGGCATCCTACGAGCAGTACTTC. Its protein is CASSDRASYEQYF.

CDR3 residues: CASIKEGQRNQPQHF. The CDR3 coding sequence is TGTGCCAGCATCAAAGAGGGACAGAGAAATCAGCCCCAGCATTTT. The rearrangement links TRBV27 to TRBJ1-5; 7 bases fit TRBD1. This CDR3 is 15 amino acids long. In germline, CDR1 is MNHEY, CDR2 SMNVEV (reference sequence). The V and J ends lost 7 bases and 4 bases, in that order; junction bases with no gene match: 10.

This clone was picked up a small number of times. The chain joins TRBV30 to TRBJ2-2, with 7 bases fitting TRBD2. The CDR3 contains 15 residues. Germline V gives CDR1 GTSNPN, CDR2 SVGIG (reference sequence). Trimming took 0 bases from V and 7 from J; bases not matched to a gene: 8. CDR3 sequence reads: CAWSVWGGSGGELFF. Written as DNA, the CDR3 is TGTGCCTGGAGTGTGTGGGGGGGATCAGGCGGGGAGCTGTTTTTT.

V is TRBV11-2 and J is TRBJ2-7; D is perhaps TRBD1 (6 bases). This CDR3 is built from 13 residues. Germline lookup yields CDR1 SGHAT and CDR2 FQNNGV. Trimming left V 6 bases short and J 0 bases short, with 9 bases between. CDR3 sequence reads: CASRDSASYEQYF. CDR3 DNA sequence: TGTGCCAGCAGGGACAGCGCCTCCTACGAGCAGTACTTC.

V is TRBV7-8 and J is TRBJ1-1; TRBD1 matches at 7 bases. This CDR3 spans 13 amino acids. Germline trimming cut 4 bases from V and 5 bases from J; bases unmatched to any gene: 4. Germline V gene sequence: CDR1 SGHVS, CDR2 FQNEAQ. The CDR3 reads CASSSRQGTEAFF. The DNA for the CDR3 is TGTGCCAGCAGCTCCCGACAGGGAACTGAAGCTTTCTTT.

This clone was seen a handful of times. J is TRBJ1-2 and V is TRBV6-5, with TRBD1 as a possible D gene (6 bases). The germline V gene encodes CDR1 MNHEY and CDR2 SVGAGI. Trimming left V 6 bases short and J 4 bases short, with 9 bases between. This CDR3 spans 12 amino acids. CDR3 in DNA: TGTGCCAGCAGCCCAGGGGCCTATGGCTACACCTTC. Translation: CASSPGAYGYTF.

A single count supports this clone. The chain is built from TRBV19 and TRBJ2-5, with D tentatively TRBD1 (5 bases). This CDR3 is built from 13 residues. V lost 0 bases and J 5 bases, leaving 7 bases between the germline ends. Germline V lookup: CDR1 LNHDA, CDR2 SQIVND (reference sequence). Here the CDR3 reads CASSIDGAETQYF. The CDR3 DNA follows: TGTGCCAGTAGTATAGATGGGGCGGAGACCCAGTACTTC.

The gene calls are TRBV19 and TRBJ2-6, with TRBD1 as a possible D gene (6 bases). Trimming took off 0 bases at V and 4 bases at J, with 13 bases between the two ends. The CDR3 has 17 residues. Germline assignment: CDR1 LNHDA and CDR2 SQIVND (reference sequence). CDR3 protein: CASSIEGALGGANVLTF. The CDR3 coding sequence is TGTGCCAGTAGTATAGAGGGGGCCCTGGGCGGGGCCAACGTCCTGACTTTC. The complete variable domain, with remaining parts taken from reference TRBV19 and TRBJ2-6, reads DGGITQSPKYLFRKEGQNVTLSCEQNLNHDAMYWYRQDPGQGLRLIYYSQIVNDFQKGDIAEGYSVSREKKESFPLTVTSAQKNPTAFYLCASSIEGALGGANVLTFGAGSRLTVL.